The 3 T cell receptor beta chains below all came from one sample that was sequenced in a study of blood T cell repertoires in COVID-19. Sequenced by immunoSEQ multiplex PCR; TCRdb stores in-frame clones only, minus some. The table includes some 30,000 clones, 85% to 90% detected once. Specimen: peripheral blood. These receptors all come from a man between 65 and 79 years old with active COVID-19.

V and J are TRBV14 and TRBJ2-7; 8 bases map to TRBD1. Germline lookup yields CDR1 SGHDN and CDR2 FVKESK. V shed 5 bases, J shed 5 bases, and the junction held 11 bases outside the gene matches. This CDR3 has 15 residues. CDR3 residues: CASSTFDRGRDEQYF. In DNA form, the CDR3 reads TGTGCCAGCAGCACGTTCGACAGGGGTCGCGACGAGCAGTACTTC.

The CDR3 protein is CAWSTIAAGANEQFF. CDR3 in DNA: TGTGCCTGGAGTACCATAGCGGCAGGTGCCAATGAGCAGTTCTTC. This chain uses TRBV30 with TRBJ2-1; weak D call: TRBD2 (6 bases). This CDR3 is built from 15 residues. The germline V gene encodes CDR1 GTSNPN and CDR2 SVGIG (reference sequence). V was cut by 2 bases and J by 6 bases, with 17 bases left in between. Full variable domain (remainder filled in from reference TRBV30 and TRBJ2-1): SQTIHQWPATLVQPVGSPLSLECTVEGTSNPNLYWYRQAAGRGLQLLFYSVGIGQISSEVPQNLSASRPQDRQFILSSKKLLLSDSGFYLCAWSTIAAGANEQFFGPGTRLTVL.

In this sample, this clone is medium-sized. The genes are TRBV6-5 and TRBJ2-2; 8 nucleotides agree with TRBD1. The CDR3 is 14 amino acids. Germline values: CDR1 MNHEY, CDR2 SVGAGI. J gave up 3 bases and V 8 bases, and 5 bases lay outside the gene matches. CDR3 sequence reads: CASDDRGYTGELFF. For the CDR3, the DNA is TGTGCCAGCGACGACAGGGGCTACACCGGGGAGCTGTTTTTT.